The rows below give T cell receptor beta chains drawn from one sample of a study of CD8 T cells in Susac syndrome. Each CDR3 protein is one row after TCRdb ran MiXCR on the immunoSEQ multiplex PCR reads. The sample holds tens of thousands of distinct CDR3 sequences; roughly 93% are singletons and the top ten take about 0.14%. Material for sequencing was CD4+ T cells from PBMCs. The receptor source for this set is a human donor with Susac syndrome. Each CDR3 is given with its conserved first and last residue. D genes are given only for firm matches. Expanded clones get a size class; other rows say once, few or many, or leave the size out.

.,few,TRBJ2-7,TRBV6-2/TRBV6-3,CASSWDTYEQYF,TGTGCCAGCAGTTGGGACACGTACGAGCAGTACTTC
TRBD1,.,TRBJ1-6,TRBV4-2,CASSVRQGGESPLHF,TGTGCCAGCAGCGTCAGACAGGGTGGAGAATCACCCCTCCACTTT
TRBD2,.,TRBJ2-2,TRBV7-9,CASSLERGYTGELFF,TGTGCCAGCAGCTTAGAGCGGGGGTACACCGGGGAGCTGTTTTTT
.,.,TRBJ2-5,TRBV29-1,CSVRPMYQETQYF,TGCAGCGTTCGCCCAATGTACCAAGAGACCCAGTACTTC
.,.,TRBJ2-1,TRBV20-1,CSVPRLIGTPLEGNEQFF,TGCAGCGTCCCTCGACTGATAGGGACACCTTTGGAGGGCAATGAGCAGTTCTTC
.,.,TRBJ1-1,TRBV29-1,CSVLSAAYHEAFF,TGCAGCGTGTTATCGGCCGCCTACCATGAAGCTTTCTTT
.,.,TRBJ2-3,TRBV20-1,CSARIPGWADTQYF,TGCAGTGCTAGAATTCCAGGTTGGGCAGATACGCAGTATTTT
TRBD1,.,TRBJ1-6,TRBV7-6,CASSLADRNSPLHF,TGTGCCAGCAGCTTAGCGGACAGGAATTCACCCCTCCACTTT
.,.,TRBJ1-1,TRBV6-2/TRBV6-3,CASSPEGNTEAFF,TGTGCCAGCAGTCCGGAGGGGAACACTGAAGCTTTCTTT
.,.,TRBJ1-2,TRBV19,CASRGYTF,TGTGCCAGTAGGGGCTACACCTTC
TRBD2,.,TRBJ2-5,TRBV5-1,CASSWSSGSQETQYF,TGCGCCAGCAGCTGGAGTAGCGGGAGCCAAGAGACCCAGTACTTC
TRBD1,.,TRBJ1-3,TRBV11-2,CASSPRTGLSNTIYF,TGTGCCAGCAGCCCTCGGACAGGGCTGAGTAACACCATATATTTT
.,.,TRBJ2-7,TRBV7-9,CASTSGHHEQYF,TGTGCCAGCACCTCCGGGCACCACGAGCAGTACTTC
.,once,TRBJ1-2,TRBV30,CAWESGTRGGYTF,TGTGCCTGGGAATCTGGTACACGGGGTGGCTACACCTTC
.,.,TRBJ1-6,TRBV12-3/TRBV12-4,CASSPPGGASPLHF,TGTGCCAGCAGCCCCCCCGGGGGGGCTTCACCCCTCCACTTT
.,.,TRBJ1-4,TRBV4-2,CASSPVNEKLFF,TGTGCCAGCAGCCCGGTGAATGAAAAACTGTTTTTT
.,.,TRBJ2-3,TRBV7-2,CASTQIADTQYF,TGTGCCAGCACCCAAATTGCAGATACGCAGTATTTT
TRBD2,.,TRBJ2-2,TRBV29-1,CSVGSGGVNTGELFF,TGCAGCGTGGGGAGCGGGGGGGTGAACACCGGGGAGCTGTTTTTT
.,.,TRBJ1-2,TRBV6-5,CASSTGFDGYTF,TGTGCCAGCAGCACAGGGTTCGATGGCTACACCTTC
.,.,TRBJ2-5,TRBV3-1,CASRTYQETQYF,TGTGCCAGCCGGACGTACCAAGAGACCCAGTACTTC
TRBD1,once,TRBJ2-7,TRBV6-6,CASIRDRVDSYEQYF,TGTGCCAGCATAAGGGACAGGGTGGACTCCTACGAGCAGTACTTC
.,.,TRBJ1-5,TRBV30,CAWSLRGDQPQHF,TGTGCCTGGTCCCTCCGGGGGGATCAGCCCCAGCATTTT
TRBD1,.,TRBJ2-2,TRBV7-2,CASRPGTGVSGELFF,TGTGCCAGCAGACCCGGGACAGGGGTTTCCGGGGAGCTGTTTTTT
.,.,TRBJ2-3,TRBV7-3,CASSFGSADTQYF,TGTGCCAGCAGCTTTGGCAGTGCAGATACGCAGTATTTT
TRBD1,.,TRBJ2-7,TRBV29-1,CSVTGQPYEQYF,TGCAGCGTTACGGGACAGCCCTACGAGCAGTACTTC
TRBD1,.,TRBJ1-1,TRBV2,CASSERTGRSTEAFF,TGTGCCAGCAGTGAAAGGACAGGGAGATCCACTGAAGCTTTCTTT
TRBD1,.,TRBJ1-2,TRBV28,CASSSTGGYGYTF,TGTGCCAGCAGTTCGACAGGGGGCTATGGCTACACCTTC
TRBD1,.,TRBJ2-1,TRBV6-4,CASSRPTATGNEQFF,TGTGCCAGCAGCAGGCCCACCGCGACAGGGAATGAGCAGTTCTTC
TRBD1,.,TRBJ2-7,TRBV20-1,CSASVMGQGWNEQYF,TGCAGTGCTAGCGTTATGGGACAGGGGTGGAACGAGCAGTACTTC
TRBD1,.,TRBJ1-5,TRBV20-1,CSAGQANQPQHF,TGCAGTGCCGGACAGGCAAATCAGCCCCAGCATTTT
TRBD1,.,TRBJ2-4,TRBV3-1,CASSLTPGTGVIFGAKNIQYF,TGTGCCAGCAGCTTAACGCCCGGGACAGGGGTGATCTTCGGAGCCAAAAACATTCAGTACTTC
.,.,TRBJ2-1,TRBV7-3,CASSLTTLNRDEQFF,TGTGCCAGCAGCTTAACTACGCTAAACCGGGATGAGCAGTTCTTC
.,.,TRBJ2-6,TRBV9,CASSVGRSSGANVLIF,TGTGCCAGCAGCGTTGGACGGAGCTCTGGGGCCAACGTCCTGATTTTC
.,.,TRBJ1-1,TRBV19,CASSIRWGETEAFF,TGTGCCAGTAGTATCCGGTGGGGGGAAACTGAAGCTTTCTTT
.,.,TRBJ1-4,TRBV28,CASSTRDGNEKLFF,TGTGCCAGCAGTACCCGGGACGGGAATGAAAAACTGTTTTTT
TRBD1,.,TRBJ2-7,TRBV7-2,CASSLASGGEQYF,TGTGCCAGCAGCTTAGCGTCAGGGGGCGAGCAGTACTTC
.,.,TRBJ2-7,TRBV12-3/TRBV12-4,CASSFGYEQYF,TGTGCCAGCAGTTTCGGGTACGAGCAGTACTTC
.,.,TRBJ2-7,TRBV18,CASSPVQDSYEQYF,TGTGCCAGCTCACCGGTACAGGACTCCTACGAGCAGTACTTC
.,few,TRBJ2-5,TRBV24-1,CATSEYSQETQYF,TGTGCCACCAGTGAATACAGCCAAGAGACCCAGTACTTC
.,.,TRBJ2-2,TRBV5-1,CASSTRTDQNTGELFF,TGCGCCAGCAGCACCCGGACAGACCAGAACACCGGGGAGCTGTTTTTT
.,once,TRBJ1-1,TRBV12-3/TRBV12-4,CASSPRGQNTEAFF,TGTGCCAGCAGCCCTAGGGGACAGAACACTGAAGCTTTCTTT
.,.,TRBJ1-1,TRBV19,CASSPRRGQNTEAFF,TGTGCCAGTAGTCCCCGTAGGGGACAAAACACTGAAGCTTTCTTT
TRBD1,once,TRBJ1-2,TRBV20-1,CSARAGGQAWGYTF,TGCAGTGCTAGGGCCGGGGGACAGGCATGGGGCTACACCTTC
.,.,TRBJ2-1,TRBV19,CASSMTGRNNEQFF,TGTGCCAGTAGTATGACCGGGCGAAACAATGAGCAGTTCTTC